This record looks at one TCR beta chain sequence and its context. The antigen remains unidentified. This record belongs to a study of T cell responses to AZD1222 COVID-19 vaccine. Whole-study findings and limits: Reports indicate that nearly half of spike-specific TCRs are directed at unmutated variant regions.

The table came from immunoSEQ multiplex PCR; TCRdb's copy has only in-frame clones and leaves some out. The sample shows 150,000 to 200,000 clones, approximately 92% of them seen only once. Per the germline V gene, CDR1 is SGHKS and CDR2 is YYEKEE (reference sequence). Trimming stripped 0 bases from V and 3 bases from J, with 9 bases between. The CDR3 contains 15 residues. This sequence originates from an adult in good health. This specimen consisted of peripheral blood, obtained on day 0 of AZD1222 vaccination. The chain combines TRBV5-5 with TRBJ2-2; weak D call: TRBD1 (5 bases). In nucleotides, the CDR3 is TGTGCCAGCAGCTTGGCCAGGGTTCACACCGGGGAGCTGTTTTTT. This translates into CASSLARVHTGELFF.